These 32 T cell receptor beta chains originate from one sample sequenced in a study of CD8 T cells in Susac syndrome. It was with random hexamers that about 0.45 to 1 ug RNA was reverse transcribed. TCRdb reprocessed the immunoSEQ multiplex PCR reads via MiXCR and lists one record per CDR3 protein. Of about 280,000 distinct CDR3 sequences listed, roughly 85% were seen once; the top ten hold over 0.09%. Material for sequencing was CD8+ T cells from PBMCs. All receptors come from a human donor with multiple sclerosis.

CDR3 nucleotide sequence: TGTGCCAGCATTGAGACAGGGTACTATGGCTACACCTTC. Amino acid sequence: CASIETGYYGYTF. The rearrangement uses TRBV28 and TRBJ1-2, with TRBD1 matching 7 bases. V was pared by 7 bases and J by 3 bases, with 5 bases of the junction left unmatched. Germline lookup yields CDR1 MDHEN and CDR2 SYDVKM. The length of the CDR3 is 13 residues.

This chain connects TRBV7-9 to TRBJ2-1; TRBD2 aligns across 12 bases. This CDR3 is 16 amino acids long. The junction had 12 bases not matched to a gene; V was cut back by 5 bases and J by 10 bases. The germline CDR1 and CDR2 sequences are SEHNR and FQNEAQ (reference sequence). The CDR3 here is CASSASRTSGMGEQFF. CDR3 in DNA: TGTGCCAGCAGCGCTAGTCGGACTAGCGGGATGGGGGAGCAGTTCTTC.

The rearrangement joins TRBV27 to TRBJ2-1; 10 bases match TRBD2. V lost 0 bases, J lost 10 bases, and 9 bases stayed unmatched. Germline V lookup: CDR1 MNHEY, CDR2 SMNVEV (reference sequence). This CDR3 is built from 16 residues. The CDR3 nucleotides read TGTGCCAGCAGTTTATCGAGGCTAGCGGGAGATCGGGAGCAGTTCTTC. It translates to CASSLSRLAGDREQFF.

J is TRBJ2-7 and V is TRBV27; perhaps TRBD2 as D (7 bases). The CDR3 runs to 15 residues. Trimming took 5 bases from V and 2 from J, leaving 16 bases between them. CDR1 and CDR2 (germline): MNHEY, SMNVEV (reference sequence). Here the CDR3 DNA reads TGTGCCAGCAGTATCCTACGGGGGGCTCCCTACGAGCAGTACTTC. Amino acids: CASSILRGAPYEQYF.

A few counts support this clonotype. The chain uses TRBV11-2 and TRBJ2-7; D is ambiguous. The germline V and J ends were trimmed by 2 bases and 4 bases, with 12 bases remaining between them. Germline loops: CDR1 SGHAT, CDR2 FQNNGV. The CDR3 extends over 14 amino acids. As DNA, the CDR3 is TGTGCCAGCAGCTTACAACCCTACAGTTACGAGCAGTACTTC. Its translation: CASSLQPYSYEQYF.

The gene calls are TRBV10-2 and TRBJ2-3; no clear D gene. The CDR3 runs 14 residues. Looked up from germline, CDR1 is WSHSY and CDR2 is SAAADI. Between the trimmed V and J ends, which lost 2 bases and 2 bases, there was a span of 8 bases. For the CDR3, the DNA is TGCGCCAGCAGTGAGGTGGCAATCACAGATACGCAGTATTTT. It specifies CASSEVAITDTQYF.

With regard to this clonotype: One end of the junction does not line up with germline, which may come from a read error. The V call is TRBV19, the J call TRBJ1-2; D call uncertain. The CDR3 has 12 residues. Germline V gene data show CDR1 as LNHDA and CDR2 as SQIVND (reference sequence). CDR3 loop: CDSFGQDYGYTF. The DNA for the CDR3 is TGTGACAGTTTTGGGCAGGACTATGGCTACACCTTC.

This clonotype came up once. The chain couples TRBV14 to TRBJ2-7; possibly TRBD1 for D (5 bases). V dropped 3 bases and J dropped 3 bases, with 12 bases sitting between them. This CDR3 region has 14 residues. Germline V CDR1 and CDR2: SGHDN, FVKESK. The CDR3 sequence: CASSHLDRVYEQYF. For the CDR3, the DNA is TGTGCCAGCAGCCATTTAGACAGAGTCTACGAGCAGTACTTC.

The chain combines TRBV7-9 with TRBJ2-3; 10 nucleotides align to TRBD2. The V and J ends lost 5 bases and 2 bases, in that order; junction bases with no gene match: 10. The CDR3 totals 17 residues. The germline V gene encodes CDR1 SEHNR and CDR2 FQNEAQ (reference sequence). The CDR3 reads CASSPSLAGVITDTQYF. CDR3 DNA sequence: TGTGCCAGCAGCCCAAGCCTAGCGGGAGTGATCACAGATACGCAGTATTTT.

The chain combines TRBV9 with TRBJ1-2, with 7 nucleotides matching TRBD1. V gave up 2 bases and J gave up 6 bases; unmatched junction bases: 4. The CDR3 sequence is 13 residues long. Germline CDR1 is SGDLS and CDR2 is YYNGEE. CDR3 in DNA: TGTGCCAGCAGCGTTGGACAGGAGGATGGCTACACCTTC. This codes for CASSVGQEDGYTF.

This chain links TRBV5-6 with TRBJ2-1; D unresolved. The CDR3 loop spans 11 amino acids. The V end was cut by 2 bases, the J end by 10 bases, with 7 bases between. CDR1 is SGHDT and CDR2 is YYEEEE in the germline V gene. CDR3 in amino acids: CASSFEWEQFF. The CDR3 nucleotides read TGTGCCAGCAGCTTTGAGTGGGAGCAGTTCTTC.

The genes are TRBV11-1 and TRBJ2-3; 16 bases map to TRBD2. Germline lookup yields CDR1 SGHAT and CDR2 FQDESV (reference sequence). The junction had 15 bases not matched to a gene; V was cut back by 5 bases and J by 1 base. The length of the CDR3 is 21 residues. The CDR3 DNA follows: TGTGCCAGCAGCCATTGGATCAGAGGGACTAGCGGGAGGGCACGCACAGATACGCAGTATTTT. This encodes CASSHWIRGTSGRARTDTQYF.

V gene TRBV10-2 combines with J gene TRBJ2-1; D unclear. The V gene lost 7 bases and the J gene lost 10 bases, with 8 bases spanning the gap. The germline CDR1 and CDR2 sequences are WSHSY and SAAADI. The CDR3 has 10 amino acids. DNA for the CDR3: TGCGCCAGCAAGCGTCGGGAGCAGTTCTTC. It yields the protein CASKRREQFF.

The V call is TRBV19, the J call TRBJ1-5; no reliable D call. There are 12 residues in the CDR3. V lost 5 bases and J lost 4, with 6 bases in between. Looked up from germline, CDR1 is LNHDA and CDR2 is SQIVND (reference sequence). The CDR3 spells CASSPTNQPQHF. In DNA form, the CDR3 reads TGTGCCAGTAGTCCGACGAATCAGCCCCAGCATTTT.

The V and J genes are TRBV20-1 and TRBJ2-7; 11 nucleotides agree with TRBD2. The CDR3 is 14 residues long. Germline lookup yields CDR1 DFQATT and CDR2 SNEGSKA (reference sequence). The ends lost 2 bases at V and 3 bases at J; junction bases unmatched: 3. The CDR3 is CSARLLAGDYEQYF. The CDR3 DNA sequence: TGCAGTGCTAGATTACTAGCGGGAGACTACGAGCAGTACTTC.

V gene TRBV12-3 or TRBV12-4 combines with J gene TRBJ2-7; TRBD2 matches at 10 bases. The CDR3 loop spans 15 amino acids. V lost 6 bases, J lost 2 bases, and 7 bases stayed unmatched. The CDR3: CASSTGLAEPYEQYF. The CDR3, as DNA: TGTGCCAGCAGCACAGGACTAGCGGAACCCTACGAGCAGTACTTC.

The chain has TRBV19 and TRBJ2-1; 7 bases line up with TRBD2. Germline V gene data show CDR1 as LNHDA and CDR2 as SQIVND (reference sequence). Losses at the gene ends were 5 bases for V and 11 bases for J; bases not matched to a gene: 9. CDR3 length: 13 residues. The CDR3 DNA reads TGTGCCAGTAGTGGGGGACTACTCACCCAGCAGTTCTTC. Translation gives CASSGGLLTQQFF.

As to this clonotype: The germline gene is not matched at one end of the junction; a read error may be the cause. The chain is built from TRBV7-7 and TRBJ2-1, with 11 nucleotides matching TRBD2. Germline lookup yields CDR1 SSHAT and CDR2 FNYEAQ (reference sequence). This CDR3 contains 15 residues. In nucleotides, the CDR3 is TGTGCTAGCAGCGATCCGGGACTAGCGGATAATGAGCAGTTCTTC. Its translation is CASSDPGLADNEQFF.

The CDR3 spells CASSLGGTAYEQYF. In DNA form, the CDR3 reads TGCGCCAGCAGCTTGGGAGGGACGGCCTACGAGCAGTACTTC. The V gene is TRBV5-1, the J gene TRBJ2-7; either TRBD1 or TRBD2 may supply D (5 bases each). With 0 bases removed from V and 2 bases from J, the gap between germline ends came to 9 bases. The CDR3 has 14 amino acids. Germline V gene data show CDR1 as SGHRS and CDR2 as YFSETQ.

This chain uses TRBV28 with TRBJ1-1; perhaps TRBD1 as D (6 bases). This CDR3 has 17 residues. Germline V gene sequence: CDR1 MDHEN, CDR2 SYDVKM. V was pared by 6 bases and J by 1 base, with 21 bases between. CDR3 in DNA: TGTGCCAGCAGCCCTAAGCGGGGGGGCGTAAGGAACACTGAAGCTTTCTTT. Its translation: CASSPKRGGVRNTEAFF.

V is TRBV28 and J is TRBJ1-1, with D possibly being TRBD1 (5 bases). The germline V gene has CDR1 MDHEN and CDR2 SYDVKM. V gave up 2 bases and J gave up 0 bases, with 13 bases separating them. The CDR3 is 16 amino acids. CDR3 nucleotides: TGTGCCAGCAGTTTAAATAGGGGAGGTATGAACACTGAAGCTTTCTTT. Protein product: CASSLNRGGMNTEAFF.

This chain connects TRBV5-1 to TRBJ2-1; tentative D call: TRBD2 (6 bases). V was clipped by 3 bases and J by 7 bases, with 17 bases between them. CDR3 size: 15 residues. Per germline, CDR1 SGHRS and CDR2 YFSETQ. CDR3 region: CASSYPGVERNEQFF. Here the CDR3 DNA reads TGCGCCAGCAGCTATCCGGGAGTTGAAAGGAATGAGCAGTTCTTC.

V is TRBV6-1 and J is TRBJ1-2; possibly TRBD1 for D (6 bases). V lost 11 bases and J 5 bases, leaving 24 bases between the germline ends. This CDR3 spans 15 amino acids. The V gene's germline CDR1 is MNHNS and CDR2 SASEGT. CDR3 amino acids: CAGSWDTRGGYGYTF. CDR3 nucleotide sequence: TGTGCCGGATCTTGGGACACCCGGGGTGGGTATGGCTACACCTTC.

The chain employs TRBV7-9 and TRBJ2-7; 7 positions agree with TRBD2. CDR1 is SEHNR, CDR2 FQNEAQ, per germline (reference sequence). The ends lost 6 bases at V and 5 bases at J; junction bases unmatched: 7. The CDR3 consists of 13 residues. The CDR3 here is CASRNGRSNEQYF. The DNA of the CDR3 is TGTGCCAGCAGAAACGGGAGGAGCAACGAGCAGTACTTC. Based on the CDR3 plus reference TRBV7-9 and TRBJ2-7, the full variable domain is DTGVSQNPRHKITKRGQNVTFRCDPISEHNRLYWYRQTLGQGPEFLTYFQNEAQLEKSRLLSDRFSAERPKGSFSTLEIQRTEQGDSAMYLCASRNGRSNEQYFGPGTRLTVT.

The chain is built from TRBV28 and TRBJ2-7; 9 nucleotides line up with TRBD2. The ends lost 3 bases at V and 5 bases at J; junction bases unmatched: 5. The CDR3 has 14 residues. The V gene's germline CDR1 is MDHEN and CDR2 SYDVKM. The CDR3 is CASSFRAGGDEQYF. The DNA of the CDR3 is TGTGCCAGCAGTTTTAGGGCGGGAGGGGACGAGCAGTACTTC.

The rearrangement joins TRBV28 to TRBJ2-5; 11 positions match TRBD1. This CDR3 has 15 residues. Germline V gene sequence: CDR1 MDHEN, CDR2 SYDVKM. With V trimmed by 5 bases and J by 0 bases, 2 bases remained unmatched. The CDR3 is CASSQGQGDQETQYF. CDR3 coding DNA: TGTGCCAGCAGTCAGGGACAGGGGGACCAAGAGACCCAGTACTTC.

This clonotype has more than one count but fewer than ten. The V gene is TRBV6-6, the J gene TRBJ2-5; either TRBD1 or TRBD2 may fit D (5 bases each). CDR1 MNHNY and CDR2 SVGAGI come from the germline V gene (reference sequence). The CDR3 is 15 residues long. V gave up 2 bases and J gave up 1 base, with 11 bases separating them. This CDR3 is CASSYSHGAQETQYF. In DNA, the CDR3 is TGTGCCAGCAGTTACAGCCACGGGGCCCAAGAGACCCAGTACTTC.

The J gene is TRBJ2-2, the V gene TRBV28; 9 bases agree with TRBD2. The V gene's germline CDR1 is MDHEN and CDR2 SYDVKM. The CDR3 runs to 17 residues. The J segment lost 7 bases and the V segment lost 7 bases, leaving 16 bases of the junction unmatched. CDR3 sequence reads: CASTTFRSGRRYGELFF. The CDR3 DNA follows: TGTGCCAGCACCACCTTCAGGAGCGGGAGGAGATACGGGGAGCTGTTTTTT.

The gene calls are TRBV7-9 and TRBJ2-5, with 10 bases that match TRBD2. J lost 4 bases, V lost 5 bases, and 10 bases had no gene match. Germline V gene data show CDR1 as SEHNR and CDR2 as FQNEAQ (reference sequence). This CDR3 comprises 16 residues. For the CDR3, the DNA is TGTGCCAGCAGCAGCAGGGCTAGCGGGAGAGGAGAGACCCAGTACTTC. The encoded protein is CASSSRASGRGETQYF.

This chain joins TRBV30 and TRBJ2-1; 9 bases line up with TRBD2. After removal of 1 base from V and 5 bases from J, the junction contained 9 bases not matched to a gene. The CDR3 sequence is 16 residues long. Per the germline V gene, CDR1 is GTSNPN and CDR2 is SVGIG (reference sequence). Here the CDR3 reads CAWSGVGTSLDNEQFF. CDR3 sequence (DNA): TGTGCCTGGAGTGGGGTCGGGACTAGCCTGGACAATGAGCAGTTCTTC.

The V gene is TRBV4-1, the J gene TRBJ2-7; weak D call: TRBD2 (5 bases). Between the trimmed V and J ends, which lost 4 bases and 2 bases, there was a span of 18 bases. This CDR3 region has 16 residues. Germline V gives CDR1 MGHRA, CDR2 YSYEKL. The CDR3 coding sequence is TGCGCCAGCAGCCCCGACCCCCCGGGAAGTGCCTACGAGCAGTACTTC. It encodes CASSPDPPGSAYEQYF.

This clonotype was counted only a few times. The genes are TRBV5-1 and TRBJ2-7, with 9 bases aligning to TRBD2. This CDR3 region has 17 residues. The V and J ends lost 4 bases and 0 bases, in that order; junction bases with no gene match: 11. Looked up from germline, CDR1 is SGHRS and CDR2 is YFSETQ. The CDR3 DNA reads as TGCGCCAGCAGCCTCGATATAGCGGGAGCCAGCTCCTACGAGCAGTACTTC. This codes for CASSLDIAGASSYEQYF.